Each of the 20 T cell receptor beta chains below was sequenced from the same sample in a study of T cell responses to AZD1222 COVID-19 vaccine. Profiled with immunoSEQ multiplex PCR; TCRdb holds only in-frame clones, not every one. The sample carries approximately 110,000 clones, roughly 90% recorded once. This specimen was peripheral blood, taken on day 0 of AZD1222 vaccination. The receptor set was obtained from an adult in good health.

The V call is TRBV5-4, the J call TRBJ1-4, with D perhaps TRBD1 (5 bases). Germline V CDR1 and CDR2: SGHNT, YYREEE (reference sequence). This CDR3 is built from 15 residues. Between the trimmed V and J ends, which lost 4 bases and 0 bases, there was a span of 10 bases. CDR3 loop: CASSPGTATNEKLFF. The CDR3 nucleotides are TGTGCCAGCAGCCCCGGGACTGCAACTAATGAAAAACTGTTTTTT.

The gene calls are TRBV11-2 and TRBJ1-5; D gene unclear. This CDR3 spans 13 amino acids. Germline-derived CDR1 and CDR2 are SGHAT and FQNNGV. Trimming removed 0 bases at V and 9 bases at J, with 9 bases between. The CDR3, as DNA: TGTGCCAGCAGCTTAGAGACCCTGGCGCCCCAGCATTTT. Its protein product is CASSLETLAPQHF. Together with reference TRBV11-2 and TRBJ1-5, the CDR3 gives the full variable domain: EAGVAQSPRYKIIEKRQSVAFWCNPISGHATLYWYQQILGQGPKLLIQFQNNGVVDDSQLPKDRFSAERLKGVDSTLKIQPAKLEDSAVYLCASSLETLAPQHFGDGTRLSIL.

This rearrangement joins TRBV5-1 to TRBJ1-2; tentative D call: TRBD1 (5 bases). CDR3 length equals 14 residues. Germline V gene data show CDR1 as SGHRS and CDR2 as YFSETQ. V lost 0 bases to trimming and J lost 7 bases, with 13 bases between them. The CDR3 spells CASSLARGMGGYTF. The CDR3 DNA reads TGCGCCAGCAGCTTGGCCCGGGGGATGGGTGGCTACACCTTC.

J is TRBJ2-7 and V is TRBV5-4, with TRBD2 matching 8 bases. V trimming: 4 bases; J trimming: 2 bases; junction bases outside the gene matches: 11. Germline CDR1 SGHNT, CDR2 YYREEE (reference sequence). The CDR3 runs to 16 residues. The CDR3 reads CASSPRSGVTTYEQYF. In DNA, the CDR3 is TGTGCCAGCAGCCCACGTAGCGGGGTGACGACCTACGAGCAGTACTTC.

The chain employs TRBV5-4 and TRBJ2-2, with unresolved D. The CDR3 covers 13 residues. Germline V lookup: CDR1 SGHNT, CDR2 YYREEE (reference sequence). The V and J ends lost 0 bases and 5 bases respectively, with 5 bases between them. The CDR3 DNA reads TGTGCCAGCAGCTTGGGGGAAACCGGGGAGCTGTTTTTT. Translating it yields CASSLGETGELFF.

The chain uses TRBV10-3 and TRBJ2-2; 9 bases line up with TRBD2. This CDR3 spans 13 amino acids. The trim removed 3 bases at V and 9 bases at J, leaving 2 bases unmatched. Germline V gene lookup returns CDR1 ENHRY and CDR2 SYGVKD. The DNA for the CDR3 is TGTGCCATCAGTGATAGCGGGGGCCGGGAGCTGTTTTTT. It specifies CAISDSGGRELFF.

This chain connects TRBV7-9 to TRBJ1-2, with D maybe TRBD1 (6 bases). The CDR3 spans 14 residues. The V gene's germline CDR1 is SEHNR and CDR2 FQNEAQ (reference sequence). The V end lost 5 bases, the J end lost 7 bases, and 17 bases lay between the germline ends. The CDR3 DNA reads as TGTGCCAGCAGCCCGGACAGCTCTCTCGGTGGCTACACCTTC. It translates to CASSPDSSLGGYTF.

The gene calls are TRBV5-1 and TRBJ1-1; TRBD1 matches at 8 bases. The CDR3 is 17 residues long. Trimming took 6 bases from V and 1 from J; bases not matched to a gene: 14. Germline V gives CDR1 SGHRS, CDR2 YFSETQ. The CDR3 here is CASTSCRGPLANTEAFF. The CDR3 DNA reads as TGCGCCAGCACCTCATGCAGGGGGCCGTTGGCGAACACTGAAGCTTTCTTT.

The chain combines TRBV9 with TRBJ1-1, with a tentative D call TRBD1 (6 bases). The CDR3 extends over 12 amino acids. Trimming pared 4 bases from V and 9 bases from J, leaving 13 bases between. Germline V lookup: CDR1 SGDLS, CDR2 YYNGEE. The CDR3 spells CASSQQGQQAFF. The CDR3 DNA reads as TGTGCCAGCAGCCAACAAGGACAGCAAGCTTTCTTT.

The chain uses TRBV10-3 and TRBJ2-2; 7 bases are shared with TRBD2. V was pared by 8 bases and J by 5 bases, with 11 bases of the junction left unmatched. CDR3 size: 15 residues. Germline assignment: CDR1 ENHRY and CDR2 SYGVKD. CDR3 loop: CAIRGGGPRTGELFF. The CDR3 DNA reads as TGTGCCATCCGCGGGGGAGGGCCGCGGACCGGGGAGCTGTTTTTT.

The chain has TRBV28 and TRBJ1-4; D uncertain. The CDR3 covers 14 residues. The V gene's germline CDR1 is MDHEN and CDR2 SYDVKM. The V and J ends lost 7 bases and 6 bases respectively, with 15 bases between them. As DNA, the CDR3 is TGTGCCAGCACAATGGCAGGCGATTATGAAAAACTGTTTTTT. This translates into CASTMAGDYEKLFF.

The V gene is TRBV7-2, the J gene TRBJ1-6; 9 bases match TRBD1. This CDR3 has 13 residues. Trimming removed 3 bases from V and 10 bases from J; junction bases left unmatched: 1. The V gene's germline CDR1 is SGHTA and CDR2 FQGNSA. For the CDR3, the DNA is TGTGCCAGCAGCTTCGGGACAGGGTCACCCCTCCACTTT. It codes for CASSFGTGSPLHF.

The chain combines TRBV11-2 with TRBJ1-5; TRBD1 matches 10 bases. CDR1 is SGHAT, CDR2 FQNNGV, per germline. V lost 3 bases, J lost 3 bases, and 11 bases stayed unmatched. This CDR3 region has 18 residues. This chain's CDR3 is CASSLEADGTGVNQPQHF. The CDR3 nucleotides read TGTGCCAGCAGCTTGGAGGCGGACGGGACAGGGGTCAATCAGCCCCAGCATTTT.

The CDR3 spells CASSIVAGGPRDNEQFF. The CDR3 DNA is TGTGCCAGTAGTATAGTTGCGGGAGGGCCCCGAGACAATGAGCAGTTCTTC. This chain uses TRBV19 with TRBJ2-1; 9 nucleotides agree with TRBD2. This CDR3 has 17 amino acids. V shed 1 base, J shed 5 bases, and the junction held 9 bases outside the gene matches. Germline CDR1 is LNHDA and CDR2 is SQIVND (reference sequence).

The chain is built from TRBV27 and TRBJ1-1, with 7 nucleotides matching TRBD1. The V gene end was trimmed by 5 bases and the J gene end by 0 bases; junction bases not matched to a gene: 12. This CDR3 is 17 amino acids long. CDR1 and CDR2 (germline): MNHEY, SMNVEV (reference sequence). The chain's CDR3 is CASSKDRDLTMNTEAFF. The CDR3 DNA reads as TGTGCCAGCAGTAAAGACAGGGACCTTACTATGAACACTGAAGCTTTCTTT.

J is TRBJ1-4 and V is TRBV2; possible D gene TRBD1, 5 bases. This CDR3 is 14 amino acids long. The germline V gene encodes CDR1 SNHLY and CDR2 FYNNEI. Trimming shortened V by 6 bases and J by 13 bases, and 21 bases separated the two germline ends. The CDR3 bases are TGTGCCAGCAGCCAAATGGGGTGGGGTCAGGGACTGTTTTTT. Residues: CASSQMGWGQGLFF. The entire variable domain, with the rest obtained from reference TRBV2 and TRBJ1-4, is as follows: EPEVTQTPSHQVTQMGQEVILRCVPISNHLYFYWYRQILGQKVEFLVSFYNNEISEKSEIFDDQFSVERPDGSNFTLKIRSTKLEDSAMYFCASSQMGWGQGLFFGSGTQLSVL.

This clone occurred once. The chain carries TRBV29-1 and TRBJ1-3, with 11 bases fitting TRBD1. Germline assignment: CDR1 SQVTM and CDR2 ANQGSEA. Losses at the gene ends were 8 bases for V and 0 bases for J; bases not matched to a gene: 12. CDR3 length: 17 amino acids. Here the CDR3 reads CSCWTGGRERSGNTIYF. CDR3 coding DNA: TGCAGCTGCTGGACAGGGGGCAGGGAGCGCTCTGGAAACACCATATATTTT. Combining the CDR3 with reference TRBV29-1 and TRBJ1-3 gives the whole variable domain SAVISQKPSRDICQRGTSLTIQCQVDSQVTMMFWYRQQPGQSLTLIATANQGSEATYESGFVIDKFPISRPNLTFSTLTVSNMSPEDSSIYLCSCWTGGRERSGNTIYFGEGSWLTVV.

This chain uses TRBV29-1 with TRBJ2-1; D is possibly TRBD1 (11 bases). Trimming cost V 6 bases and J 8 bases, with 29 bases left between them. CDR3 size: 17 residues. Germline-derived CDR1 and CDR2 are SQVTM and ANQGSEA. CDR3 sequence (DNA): TGCAGCGTCACTCCGAACCTACTAGCGGGACAGGGGGATGAGCAGTTCTTC. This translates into CSVTPNLLAGQGDEQFF.

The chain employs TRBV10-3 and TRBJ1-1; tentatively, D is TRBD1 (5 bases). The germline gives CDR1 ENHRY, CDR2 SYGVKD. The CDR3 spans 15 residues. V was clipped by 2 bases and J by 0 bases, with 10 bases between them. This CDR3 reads CAISERGGLNTEAFF. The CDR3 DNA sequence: TGTGCCATCAGTGAGCGGGGGGGATTGAACACTGAAGCTTTCTTT.

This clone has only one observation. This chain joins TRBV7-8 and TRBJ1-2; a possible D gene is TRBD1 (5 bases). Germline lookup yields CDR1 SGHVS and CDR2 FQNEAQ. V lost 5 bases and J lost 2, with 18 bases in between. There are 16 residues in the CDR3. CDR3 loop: CASSPRDSLLNYGYTF. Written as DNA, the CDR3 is TGTGCCAGCAGCCCACGTGACAGCCTCTTAAACTATGGCTACACCTTC.